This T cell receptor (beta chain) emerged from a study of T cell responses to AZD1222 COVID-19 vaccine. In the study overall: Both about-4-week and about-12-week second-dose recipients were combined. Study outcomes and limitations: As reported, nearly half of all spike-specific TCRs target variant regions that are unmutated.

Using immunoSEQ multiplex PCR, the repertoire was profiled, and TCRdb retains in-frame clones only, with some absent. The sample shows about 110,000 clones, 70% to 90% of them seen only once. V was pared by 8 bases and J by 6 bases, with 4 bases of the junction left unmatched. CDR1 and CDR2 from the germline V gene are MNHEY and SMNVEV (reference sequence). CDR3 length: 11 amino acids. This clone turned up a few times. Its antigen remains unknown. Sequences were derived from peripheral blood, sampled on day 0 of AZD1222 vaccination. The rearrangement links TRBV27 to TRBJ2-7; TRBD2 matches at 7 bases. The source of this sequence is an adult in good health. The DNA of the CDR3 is TGTGCCAGCGGCAGGGAGGGCGAGCAGTACTTC. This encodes CASGREGEQYF.